Described below is a single T cell receptor (beta chain) sequence and its context. The sample comes from a study of blood T cell repertoires in COVID-19. Study-level background: Nucleic acid was either cDNA or gDNA, and it came from T cells, B-cell-depleted T cells, or PBMCs.

The method was immunoSEQ multiplex PCR; TCRdb's version includes in-frame clones alone and lacks a portion of them. The table records about 8,700 clones, around 90% of them present only once. The source is a woman in her 50s with active COVID-19. Sequencing was done on a sample of peripheral blood.

This chain's CDR3 is CASSVSGAQETQYF. CDR3 coding DNA: TGTGCCAGCAGCGTCTCAGGGGCCCAAGAGACCCAGTACTTC. V gene TRBV9 combines with J gene TRBJ2-5; the D gene is possibly TRBD1 (6 bases). Trimming shortened V by 2 bases and J by 1 base, and 9 bases separated the two germline ends. The CDR3 covers 14 residues. Germline V gene lookup returns CDR1 SGDLS and CDR2 YYNGEE.